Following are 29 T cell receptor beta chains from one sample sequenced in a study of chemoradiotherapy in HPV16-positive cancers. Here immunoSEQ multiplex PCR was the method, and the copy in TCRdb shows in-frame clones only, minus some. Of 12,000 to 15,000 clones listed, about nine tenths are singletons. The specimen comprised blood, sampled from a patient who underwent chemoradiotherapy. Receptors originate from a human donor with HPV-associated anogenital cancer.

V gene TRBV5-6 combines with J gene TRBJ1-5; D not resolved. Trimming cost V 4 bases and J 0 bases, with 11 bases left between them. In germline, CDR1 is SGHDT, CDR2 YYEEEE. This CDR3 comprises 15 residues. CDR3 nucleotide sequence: TGTGCCAGCAGCCCCGAGCCTGGTAGCAATCAGCCCCAGCATTTT. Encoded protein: CASSPEPGSNQPQHF.

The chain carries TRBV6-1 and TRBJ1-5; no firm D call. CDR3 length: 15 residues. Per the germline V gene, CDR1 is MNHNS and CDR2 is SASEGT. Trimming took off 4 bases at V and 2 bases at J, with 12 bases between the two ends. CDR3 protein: CASSAAVRGNQPQHF. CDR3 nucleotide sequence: TGTGCCAGCAGTGCGGCAGTGAGAGGCAATCAGCCCCAGCATTTT.

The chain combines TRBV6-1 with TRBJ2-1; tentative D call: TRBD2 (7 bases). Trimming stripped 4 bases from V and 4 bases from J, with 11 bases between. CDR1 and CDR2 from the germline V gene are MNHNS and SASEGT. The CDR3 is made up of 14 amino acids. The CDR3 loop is CASSVGGPYNEQFF. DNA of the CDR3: TGTGCCAGCAGTGTGGGGGGGCCGTACAATGAGCAGTTCTTC.

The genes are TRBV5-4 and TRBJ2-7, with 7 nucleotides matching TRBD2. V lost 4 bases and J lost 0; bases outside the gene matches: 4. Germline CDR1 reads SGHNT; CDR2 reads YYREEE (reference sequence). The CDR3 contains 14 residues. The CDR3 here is CASSLGGSSYEQYF. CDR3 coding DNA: TGTGCCAGCAGCCTCGGGGGGAGCTCCTACGAGCAGTACTTC.

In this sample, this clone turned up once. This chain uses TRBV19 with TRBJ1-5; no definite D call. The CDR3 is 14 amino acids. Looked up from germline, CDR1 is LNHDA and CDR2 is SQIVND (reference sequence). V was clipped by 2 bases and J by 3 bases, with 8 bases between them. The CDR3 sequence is CASSILGFNQPQHF. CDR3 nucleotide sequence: TGTGCCAGTAGTATATTAGGGTTCAATCAGCCCCAGCATTTT.

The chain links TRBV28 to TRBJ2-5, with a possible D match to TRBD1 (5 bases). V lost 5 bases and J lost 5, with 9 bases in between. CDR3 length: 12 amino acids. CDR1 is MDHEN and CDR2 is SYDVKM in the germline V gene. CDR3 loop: CASSQGLETQYF. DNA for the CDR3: TGTGCCAGCAGTCAGGGATTGGAGACCCAGTACTTC.

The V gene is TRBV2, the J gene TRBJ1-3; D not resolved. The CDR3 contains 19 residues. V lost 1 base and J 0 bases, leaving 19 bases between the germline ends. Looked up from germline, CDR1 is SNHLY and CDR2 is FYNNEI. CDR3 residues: CASSEVTRRRTSSGNTIYF. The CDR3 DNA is TGTGCCAGCAGTGAAGTTACTCGGCGGCGGACGAGCTCTGGAAACACCATATATTTT.

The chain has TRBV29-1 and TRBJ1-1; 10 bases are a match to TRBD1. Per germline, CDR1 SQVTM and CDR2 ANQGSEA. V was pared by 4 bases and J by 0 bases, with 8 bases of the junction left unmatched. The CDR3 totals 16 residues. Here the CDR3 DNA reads TGCAGCGTTGGCCGGGACAGGGGACTCATGAACACTGAAGCTTTCTTT. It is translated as CSVGRDRGLMNTEAFF. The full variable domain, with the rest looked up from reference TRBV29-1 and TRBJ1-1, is SAVISQKPSRDICQRGTSLTIQCQVDSQVTMMFWYRQQPGQSLTLIATANQGSEATYESGFVIDKFPISRPNLTFSTLTVSNMSPEDSSIYLCSVGRDRGLMNTEAFFGQGTRLTVV.

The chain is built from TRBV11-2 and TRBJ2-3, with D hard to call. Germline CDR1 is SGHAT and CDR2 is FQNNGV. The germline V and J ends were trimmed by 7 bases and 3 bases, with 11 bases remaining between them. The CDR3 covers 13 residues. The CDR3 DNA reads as TGTGCCAGCACCCCGCCCGGGACAGATACGCAGTATTTT. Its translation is CASTPPGTDTQYF.

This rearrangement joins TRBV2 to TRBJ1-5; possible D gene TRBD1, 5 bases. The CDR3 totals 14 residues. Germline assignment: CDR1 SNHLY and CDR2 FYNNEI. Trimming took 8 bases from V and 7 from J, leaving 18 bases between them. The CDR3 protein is CASGGRRSGQPQHF. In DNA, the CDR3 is TGTGCCAGCGGGGGTAGGCGCTCGGGGCAGCCCCAGCATTTT.

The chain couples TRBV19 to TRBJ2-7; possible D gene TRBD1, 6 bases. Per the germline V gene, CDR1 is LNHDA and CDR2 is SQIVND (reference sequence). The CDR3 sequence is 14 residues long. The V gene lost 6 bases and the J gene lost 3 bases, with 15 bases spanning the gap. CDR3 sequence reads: CASREQGRGYEQYF. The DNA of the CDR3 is TGTGCCAGTAGAGAACAGGGTCGTGGCTACGAGCAGTACTTC.

Written as DNA, the CDR3 is TGTGCCAGCAGTTCGCGGGACAGGGGGTACAATGAGCAGTTCTTC. Translating it yields CASSSRDRGYNEQFF. The chain recombines TRBV6-4 with TRBJ2-1; 11 bases line up with TRBD1. The J segment lost 4 bases and the V segment lost 5 bases, leaving 4 bases of the junction unmatched. Germline CDR1 MRHNA, CDR2 SNTAGT. CDR3 length: 15 amino acids.

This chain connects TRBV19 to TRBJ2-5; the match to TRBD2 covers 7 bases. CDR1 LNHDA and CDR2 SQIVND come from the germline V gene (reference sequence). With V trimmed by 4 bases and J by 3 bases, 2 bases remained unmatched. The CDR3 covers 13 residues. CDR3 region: CASSTAGEETQYF. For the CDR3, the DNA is TGTGCCAGTAGTACTGCGGGGGAAGAGACCCAGTACTTC.

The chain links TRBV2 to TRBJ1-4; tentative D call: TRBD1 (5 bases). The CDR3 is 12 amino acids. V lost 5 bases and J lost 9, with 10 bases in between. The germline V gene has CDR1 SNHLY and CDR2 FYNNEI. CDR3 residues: CASSMGPQKLFF. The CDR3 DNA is TGTGCCAGCAGTATGGGGCCCCAAAAACTGTTTTTT.

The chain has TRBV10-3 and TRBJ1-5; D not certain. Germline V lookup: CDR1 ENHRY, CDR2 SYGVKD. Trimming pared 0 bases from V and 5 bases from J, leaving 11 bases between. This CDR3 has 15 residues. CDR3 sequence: CAISESGGRDQPQHF. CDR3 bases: TGTGCCATCAGTGAGTCGGGAGGGAGGGATCAGCCCCAGCATTTT.

This CDR3 reads CSVDTTSGLDTQYF. CDR3 DNA sequence: TGCAGCGTTGACACGACCTCAGGGTTGGATACGCAGTATTTT. V gene TRBV29-1 combines with J gene TRBJ2-3, with a tentative D call TRBD1 (5 bases). Germline CDR1 SQVTM, CDR2 ANQGSEA. The V and J ends lost 3 bases and 6 bases respectively, with 16 bases between them. The CDR3 spans 14 residues.

The CDR3 spells CASSLDPTGKNTGELFF. CDR3 in DNA: TGTGCCAGCAGCTTAGACCCGACAGGGAAGAACACCGGGGAGCTGTTTTTT. The V gene is TRBV7-8, the J gene TRBJ2-2; TRBD1 matches at 7 bases. CDR3 length equals 17 residues. The germline V gene has CDR1 SGHVS and CDR2 FQNEAQ. V dropped 1 base and J dropped 1; count of bases not matched to a gene: 6.

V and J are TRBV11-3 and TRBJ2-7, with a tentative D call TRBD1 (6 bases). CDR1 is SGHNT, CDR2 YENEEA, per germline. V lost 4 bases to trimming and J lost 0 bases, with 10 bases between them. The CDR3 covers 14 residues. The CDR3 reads CASSSPDSSYEQYF. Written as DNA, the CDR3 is TGTGCCAGCAGCTCACCGGACAGCTCCTACGAGCAGTACTTC.

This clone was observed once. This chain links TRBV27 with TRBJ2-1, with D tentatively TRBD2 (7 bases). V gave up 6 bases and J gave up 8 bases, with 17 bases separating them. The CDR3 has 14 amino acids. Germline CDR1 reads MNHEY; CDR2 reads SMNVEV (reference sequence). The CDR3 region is CASRRTRGGDEQFF. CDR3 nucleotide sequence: TGTGCCAGCAGGAGGACTAGGGGGGGTGATGAGCAGTTCTTC.

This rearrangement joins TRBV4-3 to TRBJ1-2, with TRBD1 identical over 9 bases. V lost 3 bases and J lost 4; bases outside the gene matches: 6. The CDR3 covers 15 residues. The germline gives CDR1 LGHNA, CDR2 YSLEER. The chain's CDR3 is CASSQIHRGPYGYTF. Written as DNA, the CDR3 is TGCGCCAGCAGCCAGATTCACAGGGGGCCCTATGGCTACACCTTC.

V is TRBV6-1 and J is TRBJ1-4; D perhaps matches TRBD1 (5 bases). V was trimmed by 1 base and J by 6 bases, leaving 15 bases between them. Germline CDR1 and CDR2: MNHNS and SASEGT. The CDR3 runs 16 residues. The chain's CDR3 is CASSEGLEGVHEKLFF. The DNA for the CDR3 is TGTGCCAGCAGTGAAGGTCTAGAAGGGGTTCATGAAAAACTGTTTTTT.

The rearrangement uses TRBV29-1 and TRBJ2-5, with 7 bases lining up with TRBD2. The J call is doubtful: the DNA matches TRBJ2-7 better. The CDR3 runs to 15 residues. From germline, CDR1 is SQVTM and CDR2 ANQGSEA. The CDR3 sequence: CSVYVEAGEIYEQYF. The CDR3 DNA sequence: TGCAGCGTTTATGTCGAGGCGGGGGAGATCTACGAGCAGTACTTC.

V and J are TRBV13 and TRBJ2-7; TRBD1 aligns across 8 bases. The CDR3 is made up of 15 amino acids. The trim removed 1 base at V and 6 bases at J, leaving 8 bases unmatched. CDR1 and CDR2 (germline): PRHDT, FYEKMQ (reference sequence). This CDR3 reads CASSLVVRGHVEQYF. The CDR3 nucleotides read TGTGCCAGCAGCTTAGTTGTCAGGGGGCATGTCGAGCAGTACTTC.

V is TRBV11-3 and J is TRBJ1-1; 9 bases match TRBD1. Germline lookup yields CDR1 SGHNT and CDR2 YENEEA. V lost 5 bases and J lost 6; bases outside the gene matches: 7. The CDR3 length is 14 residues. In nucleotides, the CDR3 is TGTGCCAGCAGCCCGGGACAGGGTATTCCTGAAGCTTTCTTT. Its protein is CASSPGQGIPEAFF.

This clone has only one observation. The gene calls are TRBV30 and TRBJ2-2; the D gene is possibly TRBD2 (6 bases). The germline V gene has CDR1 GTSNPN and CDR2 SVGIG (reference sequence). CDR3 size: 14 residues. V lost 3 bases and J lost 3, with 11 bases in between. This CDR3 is CAWRWGVYTGELFF. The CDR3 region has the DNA TGTGCCTGGAGATGGGGGGTTTACACCGGGGAGCTGTTTTTT.

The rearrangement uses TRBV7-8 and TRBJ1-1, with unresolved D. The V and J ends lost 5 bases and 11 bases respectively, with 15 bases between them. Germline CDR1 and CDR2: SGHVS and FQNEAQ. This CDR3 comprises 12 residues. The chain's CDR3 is CASSPTPRSAFF. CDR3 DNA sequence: TGTGCCAGCAGCCCAACCCCTAGGTCGGCTTTCTTT.

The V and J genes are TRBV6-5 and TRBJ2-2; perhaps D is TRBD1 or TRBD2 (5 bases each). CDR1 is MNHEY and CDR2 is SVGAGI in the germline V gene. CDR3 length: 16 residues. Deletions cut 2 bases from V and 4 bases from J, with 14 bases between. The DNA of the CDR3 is TGTGCCAGCAGTTACATCCGACGGGGCGGCACCGGGGAGCTGTTTTTT. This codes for CASSYIRRGGTGELFF.

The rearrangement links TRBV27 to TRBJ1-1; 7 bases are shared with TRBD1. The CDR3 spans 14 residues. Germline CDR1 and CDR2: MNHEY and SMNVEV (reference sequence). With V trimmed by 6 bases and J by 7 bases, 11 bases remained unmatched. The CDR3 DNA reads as TGTGCCAGCAGCCTACAATACGGGACAGTTGAAGCTTTCTTT. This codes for CASSLQYGTVEAFF.

CDR3 DNA sequence: TGTGCCAGTAGTGCTAAAAAAGGTGGGGCCAACGTCCTGACTTTC. This gives the protein CASSAKKGGANVLTF. The V call is TRBV19, the J call TRBJ2-6; D unclear. Germline CDR1 is LNHDA and CDR2 is SQIVND (reference sequence). The germline V and J ends were trimmed by 5 bases and 3 bases, with 11 bases remaining between them. The CDR3 has 15 amino acids.